One sample yielded the 24 T cell receptor beta chains listed below, sequenced in a study of shared clonotypes between healthy human individuals. The naive CD8 population came from CD45RO-negative cells selected for CCR7, without terminally differentiated effector memory CD45RA+ cells. Sequencing was performed with immunoSEQ multiplex PCR; in TCRdb, only in-frame clones are kept and a portion is missing. This sample has 2 million or so clones, with about 95% found just once. The sample taken for sequencing was naive CD8+ T cells sorted from blood. These receptor sequences come from a man between 18 and 35 years old in good health.

The chain couples TRBV11-2 to TRBJ1-1; 8 nucleotides align to TRBD1. Germline V gene data show CDR1 as SGHAT and CDR2 as FQNNGV. Trimming took 1 base from V and 4 from J; bases not matched to a gene: 8. The CDR3 runs to 16 residues. The CDR3 here is CASSLVGQGGRTEAFF. CDR3 coding DNA: TGTGCCAGCAGCTTAGTTGGACAGGGAGGTCGCACTGAAGCTTTCTTT.

The V gene is TRBV28, the J gene TRBJ2-2; D might be TRBD1 (5 bases). V was shortened by 6 bases and J by 3 bases, with 11 bases between the two germline ends. Germline V lookup: CDR1 MDHEN, CDR2 SYDVKM. The CDR3 contains 14 residues. The DNA of the CDR3 is TGTGCCAGCAGGGGGTCAGGGTACACCGGGGAGCTGTTTTTT. Its translation is CASRGSGYTGELFF.

The rearrangement joins TRBV11-3 to TRBJ2-2; D remains unclear. V gave up 4 bases and J gave up 5 bases, with 8 bases separating them. The CDR3 runs 13 residues. Germline V gene lookup returns CDR1 SGHNT and CDR2 YENEEA. The DNA for the CDR3 is TGTGCCAGCAGCTACCTGGGGACCGGGGAGCTGTTTTTT. Residues: CASSYLGTGELFF.

J is TRBJ1-5 and V is TRBV4-1; D uncertain. This CDR3 spans 13 amino acids. Germline V gene lookup returns CDR1 MGHRA and CDR2 YSYEKL. V lost 2 bases to trimming and J lost 4 bases, with 6 bases between them. This chain's CDR3 is CASSQPGNQPQHF. The CDR3 nucleotides are TGCGCCAGCAGCCAACCGGGGAATCAGCCCCAGCATTTT.

A few counts support this clone. Different DNA sequences within this sample yield the same CDR3. This chain connects TRBV11-2 to TRBJ2-7; D is ambiguous. Per germline, CDR1 SGHAT and CDR2 FQNNGV. CDR3 length equals 11 residues. The ends were cut back, 5 bases at V and 2 bases at J, with 4 bases in the middle. CDR3 bases: TGTGCCAGCAGCCGGACCTACGAGCAGTACTTC. As protein: CASSRTYEQYF. Combining the CDR3 with reference TRBV11-2 and TRBJ2-7 gives the whole variable domain EAGVAQSPRYKIIEKRQSVAFWCNPISGHATLYWYQQILGQGPKLLIQFQNNGVVDDSQLPKDRFSAERLKGVDSTLKIQPAKLEDSAVYLCASSRTYEQYFGPGTRLTVT.

The genes are TRBV30 and TRBJ1-6; 11 bases are a match to TRBD1. The CDR3 totals 16 residues. Trimming took 0 bases from V and 10 from J; bases not matched to a gene: 8. Germline values: CDR1 GTSNPN, CDR2 SVGIG (reference sequence). The CDR3 spells CAWSVHGQGAFSPLHF. DNA of the CDR3: TGTGCCTGGAGTGTCCACGGACAGGGGGCATTCTCACCCCTCCACTTT.

The V gene is TRBV6-5, the J gene TRBJ1-1; TRBD1 might be the D (6 bases). V shed 2 bases and J shed 9 bases, with 7 bases lying between them. The CDR3 sequence is 11 residues long. Germline V gene data show CDR1 as MNHEY and CDR2 as SVGAGI. The CDR3 coding sequence is TGTGCCAGCAGTTACGGACAGCAAGCTTTCTTT. It translates to CASSYGQQAFF.

V and J are TRBV27 and TRBJ1-5; 11 bases align to TRBD1. The J segment lost 7 bases and the V segment lost 6 bases, leaving 8 bases of the junction unmatched. The CDR3 sequence is 15 residues long. Germline lookup yields CDR1 MNHEY and CDR2 SMNVEV (reference sequence). CDR3 coding DNA: TGTGCCAGCAGCCTCGGACAGGGGGCAAGGCAGCCCCAGCATTTT. Protein sequence: CASSLGQGARQPQHF.

The rearrangement uses TRBV4-3 and TRBJ1-2; D might be TRBD1 (5 bases). Trimming stripped 1 base from V and 4 bases from J, with 13 bases between. Germline V lookup: CDR1 LGHNA, CDR2 YSLEER. This CDR3 is built from 15 residues. CDR3 sequence: CASSQGEQGSYGYTF. Written as DNA, the CDR3 is TGCGCCAGCAGCCAAGGGGAGCAGGGATCCTATGGCTACACCTTC.

The chain has TRBV7-8 and TRBJ2-7, with TRBD2 identical over 7 bases. CDR3 length: 16 amino acids. Per the germline V gene, CDR1 is SGHVS and CDR2 is FQNEAQ. J was trimmed by 2 bases and V by 4 bases; bases with no gene match: 11. In nucleotides, the CDR3 is TGTGCCAGCAGCTATATGGGCGGACTAGAGGCCTACGAGCAGTACTTC. Translating gives CASSYMGGLEAYEQYF.

The chain is built from TRBV13 and TRBJ2-7; the D is unclear. V was cut by 5 bases and J by 4 bases, with 15 bases left in between. The germline V gene encodes CDR1 PRHDT and CDR2 FYEKMQ (reference sequence). The CDR3 extends over 14 amino acids. DNA for the CDR3: TGTGCCAGCAGCCCCAATCCCACGGGTTACGAGCAGTACTTC. It encodes CASSPNPTGYEQYF.

The chain recombines TRBV28 with TRBJ2-6; 8 bases align to TRBD1. The CDR3 sequence is 17 residues long. Germline V gene sequence: CDR1 MDHEN, CDR2 SYDVKM. With 2 bases clipped from V and 2 bases from J, the junction kept 5 bases outside the gene matches. CDR3 DNA sequence: TGTGCCAGCAGTTTAGGGCTACAGGGGGCTGGGGCCAACGTCCTGACTTTC. This translates into CASSLGLQGAGANVLTF. Full variable domain (missing parts from reference TRBV28 and TRBJ2-6): DVKVTQSSRYLVKRTGEKVFLECVQDMDHENMFWYRQDPGLGLRLIYFSYDVKMKEKGDIPEGYSVSREKKERFSLILESASTNQTSMYLCASSLGLQGAGANVLTFGAGSRLTVL.

This clone was seen a few times. This rearrangement joins TRBV7-6 to TRBJ2-1, with TRBD1 matching over 7 bases. The CDR3 is 16 amino acids. With V trimmed by 4 bases and J by 2 bases, 8 bases remained unmatched. CDR1 and CDR2 from the germline V gene are SGHVS and FNYEAQ. CDR3 region: CASSWTGPNTYNEQFF. The CDR3 DNA reads as TGTGCCAGCAGCTGGACAGGTCCCAATACCTACAATGAGCAGTTCTTC. The full variable domain, completed using reference TRBV7-6 and TRBJ2-1, is GAGVSQSPRYKVTKRGQDVALRCDPISGHVSLYWYRQALGQGPEFLTYFNYEAQQDKSGLPNDRFSAERPEGSISTLTIQRTEQRDSAMYRCASSWTGPNTYNEQFFGPGTRLTVL.

This chain links TRBV2 with TRBJ2-7; 12 bases agree with TRBD2. J lost 6 bases, V lost 4 bases, and 10 bases had no gene match. The CDR3 has 16 residues. CDR1 SNHLY and CDR2 FYNNEI come from the germline V gene. CDR3 sequence: CASSGPRLAGEVEQYF. The CDR3 coding sequence is TGTGCCAGCAGTGGACCTCGACTAGCGGGAGAGGTCGAGCAGTACTTC.

This rearrangement joins TRBV15 to TRBJ2-2; D unresolved. CDR1 LNHNV and CDR2 YYDKDF come from the germline V gene (reference sequence). Deletions cut 0 bases from V and 5 bases from J, with 10 bases between. This CDR3 is built from 15 residues. CDR3 loop: CATSRDNTLTGELFF. The CDR3 DNA reads as TGTGCCACCAGCAGAGATAATACCCTAACCGGGGAGCTGTTTTTT.

Details on this clone: The same CDR3 arises from other DNA sequences in this sample as well. V usage is TRBV11-2 and J usage is TRBJ1-1; possible D gene TRBD1, 5 bases. The CDR3 has 15 residues. V lost 3 bases to trimming and J lost 1 base, with 12 bases between them. Germline CDR1 is SGHAT and CDR2 is FQNNGV. CDR3 region: CASSLAGTGNTEAFF. In DNA form, the CDR3 reads TGTGCCAGCAGCTTGGCCGGGACGGGGAACACTGAAGCTTTCTTT.

CDR3: CASSWDRAGNTIYF. The CDR3, as DNA: TGCGCCAGCAGCTGGGACAGGGCTGGAAACACCATATATTTT. The rearrangement joins TRBV5-1 to TRBJ1-3; 9 positions match TRBD1. This CDR3 contains 14 residues. Germline loops: CDR1 SGHRS, CDR2 YFSETQ. V trimming: 3 bases; J trimming: 2 bases; junction bases outside the gene matches: 0.

The chain carries TRBV6-5 and TRBJ1-1; no reliable D call. CDR1 and CDR2 (germline): MNHEY, SVGAGI. Deletions cut 0 bases from V and 3 bases from J, with 11 bases between. The CDR3 contains 15 residues. The chain's CDR3 is CASSYSPWGYTEAFF. As DNA, the CDR3 is TGTGCCAGCAGTTACTCCCCGTGGGGTTACACTGAAGCTTTCTTT.

As concerns this clone: Other DNA sequences in the same sample also yield this CDR3. This chain connects TRBV5-1 to TRBJ1-1; D call uncertain. Trimming pared 2 bases from V and 4 bases from J, leaving 3 bases between. The CDR3 runs to 11 residues. Germline V gene data show CDR1 as SGHRS and CDR2 as YFSETQ. CDR3 amino acids: CASSFGTEAFF. The CDR3 DNA follows: TGCGCCAGCAGCTTTGGCACTGAAGCTTTCTTT.

The chain has TRBV19 and TRBJ2-5; D gene uncertain. The CDR3 extends over 13 amino acids. Germline V gene sequence: CDR1 LNHDA, CDR2 SQIVND (reference sequence). V was cut by 0 bases and J by 3 bases, with 5 bases left in between. CDR3 loop: CASSIDSKETQYF. The CDR3 nucleotides read TGTGCCAGTAGTATAGATAGTAAAGAGACCCAGTACTTC.

This CDR3 reads CASRDQGFGNQPQHF. The CDR3 DNA sequence: TGTGCCAGCAGGGATCAGGGGTTTGGCAATCAGCCCCAGCATTTT. The chain links TRBV2 to TRBJ1-5, with D tentatively TRBD1 (6 bases). This CDR3 has 15 amino acids. Trimming removed 6 bases at V and 2 bases at J, with 14 bases between. Germline V gives CDR1 SNHLY, CDR2 FYNNEI.

This clone was observed once. V and J are TRBV6-6 and TRBJ2-2; D gene uncertain. V was clipped by 6 bases and J by 1 base, with 6 bases between them. CDR3 length: 13 amino acids. The germline V gene has CDR1 MNHNY and CDR2 SVGAGI (reference sequence). CDR3 coding DNA: TGTGCCAGCAGGTGGGAGAACACCGGGGAGCTGTTTTTT. It translates to CASRWENTGELFF.

This chain joins TRBV5-1 and TRBJ1-4; D is unresolved. Germline V CDR1 and CDR2: SGHRS, YFSETQ. The CDR3 contains 13 residues. Deletions cut 4 bases from V and 13 bases from J, with 17 bases between. The CDR3 DNA is TGCGCCAGCAGCGACAACAACGCGCGGGGACTGTTTTTT. Translated, it gives CASSDNNARGLFF. The full variable domain, rest sourced from reference TRBV5-1 and TRBJ1-4, is KAGVTQTPRYLIKTRGQQVTLSCSPISGHRSVSWYQQTPGQGLQFLFEYFSETQRNKGNFPGRFSGRQFSNSRSEMNVSTLELGDSALYLCASSDNNARGLFFGSGTQLSVL.

The genes are TRBV19 and TRBJ1-2; D may be TRBD1 (6 bases). Trimming stripped 7 bases from V and 8 bases from J, with 20 bases between. The CDR3 is 14 amino acids. Germline V gene sequence: CDR1 LNHDA, CDR2 SQIVND (reference sequence). Written as DNA, the CDR3 is TGTGCCAGTACCGAAATGGGGGACACAGGAGGCTACACCTTC. Encoded protein: CASTEMGDTGGYTF.